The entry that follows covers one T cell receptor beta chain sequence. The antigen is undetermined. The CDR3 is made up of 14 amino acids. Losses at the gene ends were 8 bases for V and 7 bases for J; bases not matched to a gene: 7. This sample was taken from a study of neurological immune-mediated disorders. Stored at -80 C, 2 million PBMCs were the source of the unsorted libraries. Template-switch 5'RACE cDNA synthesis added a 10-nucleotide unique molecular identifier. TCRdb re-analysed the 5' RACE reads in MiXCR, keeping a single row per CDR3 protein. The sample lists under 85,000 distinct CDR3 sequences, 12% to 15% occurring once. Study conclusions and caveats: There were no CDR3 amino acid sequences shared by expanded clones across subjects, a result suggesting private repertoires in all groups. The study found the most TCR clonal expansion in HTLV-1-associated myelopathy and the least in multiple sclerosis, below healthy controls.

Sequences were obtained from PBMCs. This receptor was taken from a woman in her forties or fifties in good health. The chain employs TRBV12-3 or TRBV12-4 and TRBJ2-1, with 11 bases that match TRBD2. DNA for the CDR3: TGTGCCAGCCGTAGCGGGAGGGCCGGAAATGAGCAGTTCTTC. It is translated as CASRSGRAGNEQFF.